This TCR beta chain derives from a study of blood T cell repertoires in COVID-19. The wider study: Acute and convalescent COVID-19 samples came from the United States, Italy and Spain. T cells, B-cell-depleted T cells, or PBMCs provided the cDNA or gDNA that served as material.

Germline assignment: CDR1 LNHDA and CDR2 SQIVND (reference sequence). Deletions cut 6 bases from V and 6 bases from J, with 27 bases between. The CDR3 is made up of 17 amino acids. In the original analysis: By means of reference gene primer amplification, nucleated cell counts were estimated. Data came from immunoSEQ multiplex PCR; TCRdb stores just in-frame clones and leaves some out. V and J calls and clone size come straight from that table; D and trimming were deduced from the DNA. The table includes roughly 100,000 clones, around nine tenths detected once. This TCR derives from a woman older than 75 in a cohort sampled during active COVID-19. Input material: peripheral blood. The rearrangement uses TRBV19 and TRBJ2-7; D is unclear. The CDR3 DNA follows: TGTGCCAGTAGCAATGGCCTCAAGGCGACTGAGAGGCGCGAGCAGTACTTC. It codes for CASSNGLKATERREQYF. The full variable domain, rest sourced from reference TRBV19 and TRBJ2-7, is DGGITQSPKYLFRKEGQNVTLSCEQNLNHDAMYWYRQDPGQGLRLIYYSQIVNDFQKGDIAEGYSVSREKKESFPLTVTSAQKNPTAFYLCASSNGLKATERREQYFGPGTRLTVT.